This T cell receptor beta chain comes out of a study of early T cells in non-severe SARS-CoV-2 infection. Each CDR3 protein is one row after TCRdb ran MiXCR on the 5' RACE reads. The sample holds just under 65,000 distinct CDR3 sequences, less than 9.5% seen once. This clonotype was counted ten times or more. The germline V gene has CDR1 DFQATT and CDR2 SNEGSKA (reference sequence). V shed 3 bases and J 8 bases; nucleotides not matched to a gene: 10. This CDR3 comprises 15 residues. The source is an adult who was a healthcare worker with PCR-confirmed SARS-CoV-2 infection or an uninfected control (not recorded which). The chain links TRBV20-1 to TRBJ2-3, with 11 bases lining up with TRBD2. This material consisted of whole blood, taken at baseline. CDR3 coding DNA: TGCAGTGCTAGTTCTCCTACTAGCGGGAGTCCTACGCAGTATTTT. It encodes CSASSPTSGSPTQYF.